Given below is one T cell receptor beta chain in context. Its antigen is unidentified. A far larger clone is off by one base, so a read error is likely. Other nucleotide sequences in the sample specify the same CDR3. The germline V gene encodes CDR1 MDHEN and CDR2 SYDVKM. Trimming left V 6 bases short and J 0 bases short, with 11 bases between. The CDR3 has 15 amino acids. The data stem from a study of shared clonotypes between healthy human individuals. General study points: An expected dependence of interdonor clonotype sharing on sequencing depth was noted. The researchers took only blood, and tissue repertoires probably look different.

Sequencing was performed with immunoSEQ multiplex PCR; in TCRdb, only in-frame clones are kept and a portion is missing. The data contain over 400,000 clones, approximately 84% of them singletons. The healthy adult donors were HIV-negative and reported no recent acute infections or vaccinations. Each sample came from a Caucasian adult donor living in Nashville, Tennessee. V is TRBV28 and J is TRBJ1-4; D is undetermined. The receptor's source is a woman aged 40 to 50 in good health. Some clones in this sample may be carry-over from other donors' samples. Sequencing was done on a sample of PBMCs. For the CDR3, the DNA is TGTGCCAGCAGCTCCTCAGCTGCAACTAATGAAAAACTGTTTTTT. It is translated as CASSSSAATNEKLFF.